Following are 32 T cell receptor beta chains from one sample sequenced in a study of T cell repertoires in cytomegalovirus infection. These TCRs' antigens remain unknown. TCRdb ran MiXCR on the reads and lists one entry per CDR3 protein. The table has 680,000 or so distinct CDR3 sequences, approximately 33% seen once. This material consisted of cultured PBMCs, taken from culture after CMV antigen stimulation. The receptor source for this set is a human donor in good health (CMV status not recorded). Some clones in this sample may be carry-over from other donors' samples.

CDR3 nucleotides: TGTGCCAGCAGGGGGACAGGGGAGTTAAGTACGCAGTATTTT. It is translated as CASRGTGELSTQYF. This chain connects TRBV12-3 or TRBV12-4 to TRBJ2-3, with 10 bases fitting TRBD1. The CDR3 runs 14 residues. The J segment lost 8 bases and the V segment lost 6 bases, leaving 8 bases of the junction unmatched.

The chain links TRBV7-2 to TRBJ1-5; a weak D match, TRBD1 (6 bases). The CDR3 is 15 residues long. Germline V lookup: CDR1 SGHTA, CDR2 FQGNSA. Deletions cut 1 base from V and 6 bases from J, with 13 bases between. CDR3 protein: CASSLGQGNFQPQHF. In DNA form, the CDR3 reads TGTGCCAGCAGCTTAGGGCAGGGGAATTTTCAGCCCCAGCATTTT.

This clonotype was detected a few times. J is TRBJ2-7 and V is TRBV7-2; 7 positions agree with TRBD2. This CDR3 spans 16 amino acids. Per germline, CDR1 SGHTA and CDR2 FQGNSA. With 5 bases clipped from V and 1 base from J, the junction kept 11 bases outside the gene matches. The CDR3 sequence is CASSAPSGTTSYEQYF. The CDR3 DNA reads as TGTGCCAGCAGCGCCCCTTCCGGGACTACGTCCTACGAGCAGTACTTC.

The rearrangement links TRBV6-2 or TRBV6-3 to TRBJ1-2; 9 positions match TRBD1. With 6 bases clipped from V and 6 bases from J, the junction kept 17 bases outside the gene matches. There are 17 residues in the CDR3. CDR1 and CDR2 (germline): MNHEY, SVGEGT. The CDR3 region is CASRPILLRDRDDGYTF. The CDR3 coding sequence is TGTGCCAGCAGACCGATACTACTCCGGGACAGGGACGATGGCTACACCTTC.

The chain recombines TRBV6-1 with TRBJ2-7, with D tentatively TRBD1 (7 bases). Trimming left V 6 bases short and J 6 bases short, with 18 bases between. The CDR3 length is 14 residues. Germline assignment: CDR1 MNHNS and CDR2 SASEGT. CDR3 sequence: CASRPRGTVIEQYF. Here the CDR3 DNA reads TGTGCCAGCAGGCCCCGGGGGACAGTAATCGAGCAGTACTTC.

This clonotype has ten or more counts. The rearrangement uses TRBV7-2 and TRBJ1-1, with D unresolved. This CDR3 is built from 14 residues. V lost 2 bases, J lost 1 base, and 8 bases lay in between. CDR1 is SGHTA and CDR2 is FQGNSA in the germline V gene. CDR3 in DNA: TGTGCCAGCAGCTTATGGTCCGGGAACACTGAAGCTTTCTTT. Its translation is CASSLWSGNTEAFF.

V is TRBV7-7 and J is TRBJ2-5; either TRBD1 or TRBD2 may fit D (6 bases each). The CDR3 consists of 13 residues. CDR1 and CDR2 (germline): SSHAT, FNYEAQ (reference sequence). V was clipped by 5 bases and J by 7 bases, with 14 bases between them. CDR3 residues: CASSPSGAGTQYF. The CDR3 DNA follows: TGTGCCAGCAGCCCGTCGGGGGCGGGGACCCAGTACTTC. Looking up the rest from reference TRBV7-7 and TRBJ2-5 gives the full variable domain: GAGVSQSPRYKVTKRGQDVTLRCDPISSHATLYWYQQALGQGPEFLTYFNYEAQPDKSGLPSDRFSAERPEGSISTLTIQRTEQRDSAMYRCASSPSGAGTQYFGPGTRLLVL.

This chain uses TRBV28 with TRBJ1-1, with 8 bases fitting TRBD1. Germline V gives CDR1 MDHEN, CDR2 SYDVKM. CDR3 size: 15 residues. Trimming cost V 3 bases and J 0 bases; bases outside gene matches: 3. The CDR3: CASSLGDRLNTEAFF. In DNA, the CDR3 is TGTGCCAGCAGTTTGGGGGACAGGCTGAACACTGAAGCTTTCTTT.

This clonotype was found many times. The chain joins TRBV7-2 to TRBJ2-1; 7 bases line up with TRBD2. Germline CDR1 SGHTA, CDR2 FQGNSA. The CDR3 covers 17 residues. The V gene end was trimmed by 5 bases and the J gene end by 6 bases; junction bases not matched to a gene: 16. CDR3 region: CASSPTGQGRGVNEQFF. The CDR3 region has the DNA TGTGCCAGCAGCCCAACCGGCCAAGGTCGGGGGGTCAATGAGCAGTTCTTC. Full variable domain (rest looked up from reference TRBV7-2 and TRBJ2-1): GAGVSQSPSNKVTEKGKDVELRCDPISGHTALYWYRQSLGQGLEFLIYFQGNSAPDKSGLPSDRFSAERTGGSVSTLTIQRTQQEDSAVYLCASSPTGQGRGVNEQFFGPGTRLTVL.

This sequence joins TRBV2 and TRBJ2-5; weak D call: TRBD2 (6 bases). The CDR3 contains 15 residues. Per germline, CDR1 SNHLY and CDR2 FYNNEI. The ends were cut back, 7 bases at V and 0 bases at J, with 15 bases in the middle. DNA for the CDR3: TGTGCCAGCACCGTCCGGGGGACGTACCAAGAGACCCAGTACTTC. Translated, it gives CASTVRGTYQETQYF.

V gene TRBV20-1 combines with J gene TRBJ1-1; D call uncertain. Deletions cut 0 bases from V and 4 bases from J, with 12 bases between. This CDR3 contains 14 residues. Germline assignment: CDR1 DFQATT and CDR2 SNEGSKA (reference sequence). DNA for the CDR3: TGCAGTGCTAGAGATCCGGCCTATCCCACTGAAGCTTTCTTT. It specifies CSARDPAYPTEAFF.

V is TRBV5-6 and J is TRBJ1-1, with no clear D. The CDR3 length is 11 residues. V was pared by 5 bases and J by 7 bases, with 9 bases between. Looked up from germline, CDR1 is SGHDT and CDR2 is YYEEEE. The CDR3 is CASSSGGEAFF. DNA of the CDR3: TGTGCCAGCAGTTCCGGTGGTGAAGCTTTCTTT.

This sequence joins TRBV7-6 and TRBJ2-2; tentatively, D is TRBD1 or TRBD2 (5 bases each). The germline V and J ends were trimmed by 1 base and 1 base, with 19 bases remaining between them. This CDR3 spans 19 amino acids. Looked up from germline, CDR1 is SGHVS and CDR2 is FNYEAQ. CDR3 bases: TGTGCCAGCAGCTTAGTTTCTCCAGGGATGGGACGGAACACCGGGGAGCTGTTTTTT. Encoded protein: CASSLVSPGMGRNTGELFF.

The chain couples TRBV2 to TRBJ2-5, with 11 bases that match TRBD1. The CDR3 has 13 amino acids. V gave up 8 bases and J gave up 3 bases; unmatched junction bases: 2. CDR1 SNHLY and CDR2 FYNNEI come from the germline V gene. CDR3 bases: TGTGCCAGCGGGGGACAGGGGGAAGAGACCCAGTACTTC. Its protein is CASGGQGEETQYF.

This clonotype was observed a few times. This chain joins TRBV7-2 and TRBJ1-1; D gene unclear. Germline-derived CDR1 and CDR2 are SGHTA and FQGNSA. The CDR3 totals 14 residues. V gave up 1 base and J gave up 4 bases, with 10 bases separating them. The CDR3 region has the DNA TGTGCCAGCAGCTTAGGACGGCCGGGCACTGAAGCTTTCTTT. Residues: CASSLGRPGTEAFF.

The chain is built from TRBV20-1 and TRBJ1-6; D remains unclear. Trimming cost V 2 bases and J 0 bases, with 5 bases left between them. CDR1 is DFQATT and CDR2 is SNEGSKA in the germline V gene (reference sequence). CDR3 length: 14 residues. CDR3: CSARRSSYNSPLHF. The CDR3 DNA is TGCAGTGCTAGACGGAGCTCCTATAATTCACCCCTCCACTTT.

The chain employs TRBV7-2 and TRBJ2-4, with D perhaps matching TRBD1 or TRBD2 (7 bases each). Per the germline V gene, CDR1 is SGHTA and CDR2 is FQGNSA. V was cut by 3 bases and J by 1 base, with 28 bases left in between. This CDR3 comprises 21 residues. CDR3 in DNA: TGTGCCAGCAGCTTGGGGTGGGGGGGACAGTCGACAGATCGGGCCAAAAACATTCAGTACTTC. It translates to CASSLGWGGQSTDRAKNIQYF.

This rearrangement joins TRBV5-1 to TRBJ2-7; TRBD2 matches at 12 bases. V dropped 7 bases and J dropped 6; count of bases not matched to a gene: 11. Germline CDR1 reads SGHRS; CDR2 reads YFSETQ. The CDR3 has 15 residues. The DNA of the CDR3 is TGCGCCAGCCGCTATGTCGGACTAGCGGGATCCGAGCAGTACTTC. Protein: CASRYVGLAGSEQYF.

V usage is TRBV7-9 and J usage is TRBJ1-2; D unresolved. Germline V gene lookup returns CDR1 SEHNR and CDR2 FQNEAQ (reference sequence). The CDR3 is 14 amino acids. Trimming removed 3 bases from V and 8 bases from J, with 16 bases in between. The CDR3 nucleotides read TGTGCCAGCAGCTTTATATCGACCCTGAGGGGCTACACCTTC. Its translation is CASSFISTLRGYTF.

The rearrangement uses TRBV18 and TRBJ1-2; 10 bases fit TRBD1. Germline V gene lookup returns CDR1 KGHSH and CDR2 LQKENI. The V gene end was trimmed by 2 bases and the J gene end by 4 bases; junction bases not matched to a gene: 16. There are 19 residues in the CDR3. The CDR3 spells CASSPYQGQGISRGYGYTF. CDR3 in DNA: TGTGCCAGCTCACCATATCAGGGACAGGGGATCTCGAGGGGCTATGGCTACACCTTC.

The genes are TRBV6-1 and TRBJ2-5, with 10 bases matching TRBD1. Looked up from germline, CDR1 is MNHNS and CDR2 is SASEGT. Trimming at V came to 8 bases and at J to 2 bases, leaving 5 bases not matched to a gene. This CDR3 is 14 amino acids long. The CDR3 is CASRDRGSQETQYF. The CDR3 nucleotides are TGTGCCAGCCGGGACAGGGGTTCACAAGAGACCCAGTACTTC.

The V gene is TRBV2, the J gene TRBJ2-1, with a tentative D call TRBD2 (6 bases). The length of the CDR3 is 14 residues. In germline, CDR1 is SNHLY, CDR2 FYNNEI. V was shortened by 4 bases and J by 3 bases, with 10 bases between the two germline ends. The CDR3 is CASSVSSVYNEQFF. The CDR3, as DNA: TGTGCCAGCAGTGTGTCTAGCGTCTACAATGAGCAGTTCTTC.

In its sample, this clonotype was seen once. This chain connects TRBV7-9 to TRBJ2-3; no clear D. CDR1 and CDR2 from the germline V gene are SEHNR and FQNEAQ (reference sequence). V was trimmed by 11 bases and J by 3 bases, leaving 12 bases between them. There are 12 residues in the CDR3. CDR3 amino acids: CAGVDGTDTQYF. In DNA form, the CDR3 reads TGTGCCGGAGTTGACGGAACAGATACGCAGTATTTT.

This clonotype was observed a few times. The CDR3 sequence is CASSYEIGGQETQYF. DNA for the CDR3: TGTGCCAGCAGTTACGAAATAGGCGGTCAAGAGACCCAGTACTTC. The V gene is TRBV6-6, the J gene TRBJ2-5; D is uncertain. V dropped 2 bases and J dropped 2 bases, with 12 bases sitting between them. Germline V gene data show CDR1 as MNHNY and CDR2 as SVGAGI (reference sequence). The CDR3 is 15 residues long.

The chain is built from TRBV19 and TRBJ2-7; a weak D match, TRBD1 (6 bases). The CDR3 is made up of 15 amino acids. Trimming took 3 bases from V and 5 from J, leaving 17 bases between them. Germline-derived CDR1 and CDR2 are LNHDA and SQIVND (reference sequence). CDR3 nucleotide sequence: TGTGCCAGTAGTATTGGGCAGGGGACGAAAGACGAGCAGTACTTC. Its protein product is CASSIGQGTKDEQYF.

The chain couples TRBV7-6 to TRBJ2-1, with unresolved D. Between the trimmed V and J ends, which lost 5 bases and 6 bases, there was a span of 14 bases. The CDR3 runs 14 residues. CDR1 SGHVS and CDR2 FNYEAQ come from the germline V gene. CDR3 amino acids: CASSQSRTANEQFF. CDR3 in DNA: TGTGCCAGCAGCCAGTCTCGCACCGCCAATGAGCAGTTCTTC.

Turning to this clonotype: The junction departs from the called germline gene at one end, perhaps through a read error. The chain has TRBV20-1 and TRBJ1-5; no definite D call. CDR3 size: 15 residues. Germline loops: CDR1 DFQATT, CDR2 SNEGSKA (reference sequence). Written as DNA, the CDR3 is TGCAGTGCTAGAGAGAGCCTCGGTAGCAATCAGCCCCAGCAGTTT. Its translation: CSARESLGSNQPQQF.

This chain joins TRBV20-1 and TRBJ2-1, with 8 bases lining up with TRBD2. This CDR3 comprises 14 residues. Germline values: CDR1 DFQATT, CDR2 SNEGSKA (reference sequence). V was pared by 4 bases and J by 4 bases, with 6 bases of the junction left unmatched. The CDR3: CSANSGGAYNEQFF. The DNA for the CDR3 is TGCAGTGCTAATTCGGGGGGGGCTTACAATGAGCAGTTCTTC.

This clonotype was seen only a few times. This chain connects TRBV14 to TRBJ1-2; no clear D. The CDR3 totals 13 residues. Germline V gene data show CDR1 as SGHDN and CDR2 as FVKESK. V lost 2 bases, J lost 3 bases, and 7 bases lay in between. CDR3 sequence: CASSQYDDYGYTF. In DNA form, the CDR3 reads TGTGCCAGCAGCCAATATGACGACTATGGCTACACCTTC.

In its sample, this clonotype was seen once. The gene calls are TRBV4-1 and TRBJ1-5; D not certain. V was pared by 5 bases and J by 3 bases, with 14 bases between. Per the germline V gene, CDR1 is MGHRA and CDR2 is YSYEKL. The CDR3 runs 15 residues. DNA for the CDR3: TGCGCCAGCAGCTCCACAAGGCCCCCCAATCAGCCCCAGCATTTT. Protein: CASSSTRPPNQPQHF.

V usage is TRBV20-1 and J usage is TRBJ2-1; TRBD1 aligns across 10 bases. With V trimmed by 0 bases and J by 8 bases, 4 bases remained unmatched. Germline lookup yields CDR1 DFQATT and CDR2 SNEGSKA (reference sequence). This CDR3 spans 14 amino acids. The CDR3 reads CSARETGGTDEQFF. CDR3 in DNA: TGCAGTGCTAGAGAGACAGGGGGCACAGATGAGCAGTTCTTC.

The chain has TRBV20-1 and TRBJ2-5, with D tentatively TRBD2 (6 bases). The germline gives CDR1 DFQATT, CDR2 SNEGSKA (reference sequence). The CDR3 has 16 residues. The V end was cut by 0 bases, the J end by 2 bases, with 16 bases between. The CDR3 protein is CSARDPTRGTQETQYF. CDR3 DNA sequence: TGCAGTGCTAGAGATCCGACCCGAGGGACTCAAGAGACCCAGTACTTC.